This entry lists 26 T cell receptor beta chains sequenced from one sample in a study of T cell responses to AZD1222 COVID-19 vaccine (dated by TCRdb to about 2021). The library was obtained by the immunoSEQ multiplex PCR assay. TCRdb provides this immuneACCESS table in a form limited to in-frame rearrangements. Some clones are lacking; in checked studies, under half of them reflect an unresolved V gene, and why the rest are absent is not known. In all, the sample holds about 25,000 clones, and around 90% of those were seen once. The top ten constitute around a third of the sample. What the time point label conveys for this sample: about 28 days (+/-7) after the second vaccine dose. The sample consisted of peripheral blood, taken 28 days after the second AZD1222 dose. The receptors derive from an adult who received the AZD1222 COVID-19 vaccine.

The chain links TRBV2 to TRBJ1-2; 10 bases line up with TRBD1. This CDR3 contains 14 residues. V dropped 2 bases and J dropped 8; count of bases not matched to a gene: 5. CDR1 SNHLY and CDR2 FYNNEI come from the germline V gene. The CDR3 sequence is CASSERGTGEGYTF. The CDR3 region has the DNA TGTGCCAGCAGTGAACGGGGGACAGGGGAGGGCTACACCTTC.

The chain has TRBV7-2 and TRBJ2-3; 8 bases are shared with TRBD2. The CDR3 is 16 amino acids. With V trimmed by 5 bases and J by 1 base, 8 bases remained unmatched. Germline-derived CDR1 and CDR2 are SGHTA and FQGNSA. The CDR3 region is CASSRSSGLGTDTQYF. The CDR3 DNA is TGTGCCAGCAGCCGCTCTAGCGGGTTGGGCACAGATACGCAGTATTTT.

This chain's CDR3 is CASKMGGLAGVLAKNIQYF. Written as DNA, the CDR3 is TGTGCCAGTAAGATGGGGGGACTAGCGGGAGTACTAGCCAAAAACATTCAGTACTTC. The chain links TRBV19 to TRBJ2-4; TRBD2 matches 14 bases. Germline V lookup: CDR1 LNHDA, CDR2 SQIVND (reference sequence). The CDR3 length is 19 residues. Trimming removed 7 bases from V and 0 bases from J; junction bases left unmatched: 11.

This chain connects TRBV30 to TRBJ1-3, with D hard to call. CDR1 and CDR2 from the germline V gene are GTSNPN and SVGIG (reference sequence). The CDR3 sequence is 11 residues long. Trimming cost V 2 bases and J 4 bases, with 3 bases left between them. Written as DNA, the CDR3 is TGTGCCTGGAGTTCCGGAAACACCATATATTTT. Its translation: CAWSSGNTIYF.

This rearrangement joins TRBV20-1 to TRBJ2-1; the match to TRBD1 covers 8 bases. Germline CDR1 is DFQATT and CDR2 is SNEGSKA (reference sequence). The CDR3 length is 11 residues. Germline trimming cut 8 bases from V and 6 bases from J; bases unmatched to any gene: 3. The DNA for the CDR3 is TGCAGTCCCACAGGGGGCAATGAGCAGTTCTTC. Its protein product is CSPTGGNEQFF.

The J gene is TRBJ1-5, the V gene TRBV5-5; weak D call: TRBD1 (6 bases). The CDR3 has 17 residues. CDR1 is SGHKS and CDR2 is YYEKEE in the germline V gene (reference sequence). The V end lost 3 bases, the J end lost 3 bases, and 19 bases lay between the germline ends. CDR3 nucleotides: TGTGCCAGCAGCTCAACATTCGGGGGCACGCTCAATCAGCCCCAGCATTTT. It translates to CASSSTFGGTLNQPQHF.

The chain joins TRBV28 to TRBJ2-1, with 9 nucleotides matching TRBD1. The CDR3 runs to 15 residues. The V gene end was trimmed by 5 bases and the J gene end by 6 bases; junction bases not matched to a gene: 8. The V gene's germline CDR1 is MDHEN and CDR2 SYDVKM. The CDR3, as DNA: TGTGCCAGCAGTCCAGGACAGGGGTTTTTCAATGAGCAGTTCTTC. It yields the protein CASSPGQGFFNEQFF.

V is TRBV4-2 and J is TRBJ2-7; D may be TRBD2 (6 bases). With 3 bases removed from V and 3 bases from J, the gap between germline ends came to 15 bases. The CDR3 has 15 residues. Germline lookup yields CDR1 LGHNA and CDR2 YNFKEQ. CDR3 coding DNA: TGTGCCAGCAGCCAGGGGACTGGCGGATACTACGAGCAGTACTTC. It translates to CASSQGTGGYYEQYF.

The chain is built from TRBV4-1 and TRBJ2-2; TRBD1 matches 12 bases. Germline lookup yields CDR1 MGHRA and CDR2 YSYEKL. This CDR3 has 17 residues. The V gene end was trimmed by 6 bases and the J gene end by 5 bases; junction bases not matched to a gene: 10. CDR3 coding DNA: TGCGCCAGCAGTTATTCCGGGACAGGGGGCCCTACCGGGGAGCTGTTTTTT. This codes for CASSYSGTGGPTGELFF.

This clone was observed a handful of times. This chain connects TRBV7-2 to TRBJ2-3; 10 bases agree with TRBD2. With V trimmed by 5 bases and J by 5 bases, 7 bases remained unmatched. In germline, CDR1 is SGHTA, CDR2 FQGNSA. The CDR3 has 15 residues. This chain's CDR3 is CASSAAGGQGDTQYF. CDR3 in DNA: TGTGCCAGCAGCGCAGCGGGAGGGCAGGGAGATACGCAGTATTTT.

This chain connects TRBV27 to TRBJ1-6, with 7 bases aligning to TRBD1. CDR1 is MNHEY and CDR2 is SMNVEV in the germline V gene (reference sequence). The CDR3 length is 17 residues. J gave up 9 bases and V 4 bases, and 15 bases lay outside the gene matches. The CDR3 DNA is TGTGCCAGCAGTTCAAGACAGGGCCGGCTTAGTAGTTCACCCCTCCACTTT. As protein: CASSSRQGRLSSSPLHF.

The chain recombines TRBV25-1 with TRBJ2-2; D possibly corresponds to TRBD1 (5 bases). Trimming pared 7 bases from V and 6 bases from J, leaving 12 bases between. Germline CDR1 MGHDK, CDR2 SYGVNS. The CDR3 spans 13 residues. The CDR3, as DNA: TGTGCCAGCACCCCCCAGGGCGCCGGGGAGCTGTTTTTT. It translates to CASTPQGAGELFF.

The chain combines TRBV30 with TRBJ1-4; maybe TRBD1 (5 bases). Germline CDR1 reads GTSNPN; CDR2 reads SVGIG (reference sequence). This CDR3 contains 15 residues. V was cut by 2 bases and J by 2 bases, with 12 bases left in between. CDR3 nucleotide sequence: TGTGCCTGGAGTCCAGGGCCTGGGACTAATGAAAAACTGTTTTTT. It is translated as CAWSPGPGTNEKLFF.

This sequence joins TRBV9 and TRBJ2-1; 11 bases align to TRBD2. Germline V lookup: CDR1 SGDLS, CDR2 YYNGEE. V lost 0 bases and J lost 5; bases outside the gene matches: 4. The CDR3 spans 16 residues. Here the CDR3 DNA reads TGTGCCAGCAGCGTAGGAGGGACTAGCGGCAACAATGAGCAGTTCTTC. This codes for CASSVGGTSGNNEQFF. Filled out from reference TRBV9 and TRBJ2-1, the complete variable domain reads DSGVTQTPKHLITATGQRVTLRCSPRSGDLSVYWYQQSLDQGLQFLIQYYNGEERAKGNILERFSAQQFPDLHSELNLSSLELGDSALYFCASSVGGTSGNNEQFFGPGTRLTVL.

This chain joins TRBV12-3 or TRBV12-4 and TRBJ2-4, with 9 nucleotides matching TRBD1. J gave up 7 bases and V 6 bases, and 4 bases lay outside the gene matches. The CDR3 runs to 13 residues. The CDR3 here is CASRRTGENIQYF. As DNA, the CDR3 is TGTGCCAGCAGAAGGACAGGGGAGAACATTCAGTACTTC.

The chain has TRBV2 and TRBJ1-5; no firm D call. Germline V lookup: CDR1 SNHLY, CDR2 FYNNEI. Trimming removed 7 bases at V and 7 bases at J, with 14 bases between. The CDR3 covers 13 residues. The CDR3 DNA sequence: TGTGCCAGCATGCAAGGAATCGGCCAGCCCCAGCATTTT. Translating it yields CASMQGIGQPQHF.

CDR3 bases: TGTGCCACCAGTGATTTGCTGGGTTACGAGCAGTACTTC. As protein: CATSDLLGYEQYF. J is TRBJ2-7 and V is TRBV24-1; D uncertain. The CDR3 runs to 13 residues. Looked up from germline, CDR1 is KGHDR and CDR2 is SFDVKD. V was cut by 0 bases and J by 4 bases, with 6 bases left in between.

V is TRBV12-3 or TRBV12-4 and J is TRBJ1-4; D not resolved. Trimming shortened V by 6 bases and J by 12 bases, and 14 bases separated the two germline ends. This CDR3 has 12 residues. The CDR3 loop is CASSQQGRELFF. In DNA form, the CDR3 reads TGTGCCAGCAGCCAACAAGGACGCGAACTGTTTTTT.

The chain couples TRBV7-8 to TRBJ1-2; 12 nucleotides align to TRBD1. The J segment lost 2 bases and the V segment lost 4 bases, leaving 8 bases of the junction unmatched. Germline V gene lookup returns CDR1 SGHVS and CDR2 FQNEAQ. The CDR3 is 17 amino acids. CDR3 loop: CASSSRDRGPPNYGYTF. In nucleotides, the CDR3 is TGTGCCAGCAGCTCCCGGGACAGGGGGCCTCCCAACTATGGCTACACCTTC.

This chain joins TRBV12-3 or TRBV12-4 and TRBJ1-1; D call uncertain. Trimming cost V 9 bases and J 12 bases, with 20 bases left between them. The CDR3 sequence is 12 residues long. Here the CDR3 DNA reads TGTGCCAGTGGTTCGGGATCATCATCATCTTTCTTT. As protein: CASGSGSSSSFF.

In this sample, this clone turned up once. V is TRBV5-1 and J is TRBJ1-2; TRBD1 is a possible D gene (5 bases). The CDR3 is made up of 14 amino acids. The V end was cut by 0 bases, the J end by 6 bases, with 12 bases between. CDR1 SGHRS and CDR2 YFSETQ come from the germline V gene. The CDR3 DNA follows: TGCGCCAGCAGCTTGGCCGGGAGGGACCATGGCTACACCTTC. It yields the protein CASSLAGRDHGYTF.

The chain joins TRBV10-2 to TRBJ2-7, with D possibly TRBD2 on 5 matching bases. This CDR3 is 13 amino acids long. Germline loops: CDR1 WSHSY, CDR2 SAAADI. The ends were cut back, 6 bases at V and 3 bases at J, with 12 bases in the middle. This chain's CDR3 is CASSDHSDYEQYF. CDR3 sequence (DNA): TGCGCCAGCAGCGACCATAGCGACTACGAGCAGTACTTC.

The chain is built from TRBV2 and TRBJ1-2, with a possible D match to TRBD1 (6 bases). The V and J ends lost 6 bases and 1 base respectively, with 15 bases between them. Germline V gene lookup returns CDR1 SNHLY and CDR2 FYNNEI. This CDR3 comprises 15 residues. The CDR3 here is CASSSGQGFNYGYTF. CDR3 coding DNA: TGTGCCAGCAGCAGTGGTCAGGGGTTTAACTATGGCTACACCTTC.

The CDR3 protein is CASSFRGTANEKLFF. CDR3 bases: TGTGCCAGCAGTTTTCGAGGCACGGCTAATGAAAAACTGTTTTTT. This sequence joins TRBV27 and TRBJ1-4; no clear D gene. The CDR3 spans 15 residues. Trimming left V 3 bases short and J 3 bases short, with 11 bases between. Germline-derived CDR1 and CDR2 are MNHEY and SMNVEV (reference sequence).

The chain joins TRBV19 to TRBJ2-5, with 8 bases lining up with TRBD1. This CDR3 is built from 14 residues. The germline gives CDR1 LNHDA, CDR2 SQIVND (reference sequence). The J segment lost 5 bases and the V segment lost 3 bases, leaving 5 bases of the junction unmatched. CDR3 sequence: CASSISTGGETQYF. CDR3 coding DNA: TGTGCCAGTAGTATCTCTACAGGGGGTGAGACCCAGTACTTC.

CDR3 residues: CASSERPGTGGELFF. CDR3 DNA sequence: TGTGCCAGCAGTGAAAGGCCAGGGACGGGCGGGGAGCTGTTTTTT. The chain recombines TRBV2 with TRBJ2-2; D tentatively reads TRBD1 or TRBD2 (5 bases each). Deletions cut 2 bases from V and 7 bases from J, with 14 bases between. Germline CDR1 and CDR2: SNHLY and FYNNEI. This CDR3 region has 15 residues.